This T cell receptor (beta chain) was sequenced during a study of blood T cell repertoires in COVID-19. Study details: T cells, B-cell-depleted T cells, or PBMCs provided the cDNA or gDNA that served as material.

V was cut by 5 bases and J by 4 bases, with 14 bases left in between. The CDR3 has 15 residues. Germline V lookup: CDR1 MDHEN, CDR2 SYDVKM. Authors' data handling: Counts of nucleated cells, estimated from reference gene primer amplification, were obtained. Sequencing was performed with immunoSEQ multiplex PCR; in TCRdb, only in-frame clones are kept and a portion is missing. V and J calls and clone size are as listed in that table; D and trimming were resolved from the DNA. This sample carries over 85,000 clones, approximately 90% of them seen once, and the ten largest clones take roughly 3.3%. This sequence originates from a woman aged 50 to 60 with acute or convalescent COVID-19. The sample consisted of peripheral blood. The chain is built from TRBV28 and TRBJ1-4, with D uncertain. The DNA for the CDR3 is TGTGCCAGCAGTCCCGGGGAGGTCCTTAATGAAAAACTGTTTTTT. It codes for CASSPGEVLNEKLFF. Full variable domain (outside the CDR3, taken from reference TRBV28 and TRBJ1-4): DVKVTQSSRYLVKRTGEKVFLECVQDMDHENMFWYRQDPGLGLRLIYFSYDVKMKEKGDIPEGYSVSREKKERFSLILESASTNQTSMYLCASSPGEVLNEKLFFGSGTQLSVL.